This TCR beta chain was identified during a study of cytomegalovirus exposure and HLA in healthy donors. The study ran its PCR with 60 Vbeta and 13 Jbeta primers. Only in-frame clones appear in the TCRdb table, and some are missing; sequencing was by immunoSEQ multiplex PCR. The data hold 150,000 to 200,000 clones, with over 65% observed a single time. After removal of 4 bases from V and 6 bases from J, the junction contained 5 bases not matched to a gene. The germline V gene has CDR1 MNHNS and CDR2 SASEGT. The CDR3 loop spans 14 amino acids. What was sequenced was PBMCs. The receptor was isolated from a young woman in good health and CMV-seropositive. The chain is built from TRBV6-1 and TRBJ2-1; 8 nucleotides align to TRBD2. CDR3 bases: TGTGCCAGCAGTGTTTTCGCGGGGGGCAATGAGCAGTTCTTC. As protein: CASSVFAGGNEQFF.